The 10 T cell receptor beta chains below come from one sample, sequenced in a study of shared clonotypes between healthy human individuals. Clones were read by immunoSEQ multiplex PCR, and TCRdb kept only the in-frame ones, dropping some. The table includes nearly 1 million clones, about 80% detected once. The material sequenced was memory CD4+ T cells sorted from blood. This sample's subset: CD45RA-negative fraction. The receptors were gathered from a man between 18 and 35 years old in good health.

This clone is a singleton in its sample. V is TRBV5-4 and J is TRBJ1-2, with D unresolved. Deletions cut 1 base from V and 8 bases from J, with 12 bases between. This CDR3 has 13 residues. CDR1 and CDR2 (germline): SGHNT, YYREEE (reference sequence). CDR3 DNA: TGTGCCAGCAGCTTGAAGACACTGGAGGGCTACACCTTC. Translated: CASSLKTLEGYTF.

The chain carries TRBV28 and TRBJ2-5; 7 bases align to TRBD1. The germline gives CDR1 MDHEN, CDR2 SYDVKM. V shed 6 bases, J shed 10 bases, and the junction held 11 bases outside the gene matches. This CDR3 has 13 amino acids. The CDR3, as DNA: TGTGCCAGCAGGGAACAGGGGAAAAAAGGCCAGTACTTC. Translating it yields CASREQGKKGQYF.

The table lists this clone with a few counts. The chain links TRBV9 to TRBJ2-2; D might be TRBD1 (6 bases). V lost 4 bases, J lost 5 bases, and 12 bases lay in between. The germline V gene encodes CDR1 SGDLS and CDR2 YYNGEE. This CDR3 contains 14 residues. CDR3 DNA: TGTGCCAGCAGCACCACAGGGTTAACCGGGGAGCTGTTTTTT. Amino acid sequence: CASSTTGLTGELFF.

The gene calls are TRBV7-9 and TRBJ2-7; the D is unclear. The CDR3 length is 12 residues. V was cut by 7 bases and J by 3 bases, with 10 bases left in between. Germline V gene lookup returns CDR1 SEHNR and CDR2 FQNEAQ (reference sequence). The CDR3 DNA follows: TGTGCCAGCACCGGGTGGGGCTACGAGCAGTACTTC. Translating gives CASTGWGYEQYF.

CDR3 bases: TGTGCCAGCACTCCCTGGCCCGGGGATACGCAGTATTTT. Its translation: CASTPWPGDTQYF. J is TRBJ2-3 and V is TRBV2; no clear D. Trimming took off 7 bases at V and 6 bases at J, with 14 bases between the two ends. The CDR3 spans 13 residues. The germline V gene has CDR1 SNHLY and CDR2 FYNNEI.

The rearrangement uses TRBV14 and TRBJ1-5, with 10 bases aligning to TRBD1. The CDR3 covers 18 residues. V was pared by 4 bases and J by 2 bases, with 11 bases of the junction left unmatched. Germline V lookup: CDR1 SGHDN, CDR2 FVKESK. CDR3 amino acids: CASSPGTGAPQGNQPQHF. The CDR3 coding sequence is TGTGCCAGCAGCCCCGGGACAGGGGCCCCCCAGGGCAATCAGCCCCAGCATTTT.

The chain employs TRBV29-1 and TRBJ2-1; TRBD2 matches at 7 bases. The CDR3 covers 13 residues. The germline V gene encodes CDR1 SQVTM and CDR2 ANQGSEA. The V segment lost 3 bases and the J segment 7 bases; nucleotides outside the gene matches: 6. The CDR3 DNA reads as TGCAGCGTTGAGAGCGGGGTTGGGAATGAGCAGTTCTTC. The encoded protein is CSVESGVGNEQFF.

This clone has a handful of counts. CDR3 amino acids: CATSRGTGAKAPLHF. The CDR3 DNA reads as TGTGCCACCAGCAGAGGGACAGGTGCGAAAGCACCCCTCCACTTT. The chain couples TRBV15 to TRBJ1-6; TRBD1 aligns across 7 bases. The CDR3 has 15 residues. Germline CDR1 LNHNV, CDR2 YYDKDF (reference sequence). Unmatched junction bases numbered 8, after V lost 1 base and J lost 11 bases.

This chain's CDR3 is CASSGTSGETQYF. The CDR3, as DNA: TGTGCCAGCAGTGGGACTAGCGGAGAGACCCAGTACTTC. The chain links TRBV2 to TRBJ2-5, with 10 bases aligning to TRBD2. This CDR3 contains 13 residues. The germline gives CDR1 SNHLY, CDR2 FYNNEI. V shed 4 bases and J 4 bases; nucleotides not matched to a gene: 0.

V is TRBV28 and J is TRBJ2-6; D is undetermined. The V end lost 7 bases, the J end lost 0 bases, and 7 bases lay between the germline ends. Germline CDR1 is MDHEN and CDR2 is SYDVKM. This CDR3 is built from 14 residues. CDR3 sequence (DNA): TGTGCCAGCAATGTGAACTCTGGGGCCAACGTCCTGACTTTC. As protein: CASNVNSGANVLTF. Filled out from reference TRBV28 and TRBJ2-6, the complete variable domain reads DVKVTQSSRYLVKRTGEKVFLECVQDMDHENMFWYRQDPGLGLRLIYFSYDVKMKEKGDIPEGYSVSREKKERFSLILESASTNQTSMYLCASNVNSGANVLTFGAGSRLTVL.